This is a list of T cell receptor beta chains from one sample in a study of blood T cell repertoires in COVID-19. Assay: immunoSEQ multiplex PCR; the TCRdb copy retains only in-frame clones and omits some. The sample consists of tens of thousands of clones, 89% of them appearing once. The source material was peripheral blood. The receptors originated from a woman aged 70 to 79 with active COVID-19. Both conserved end residues are trimmed from each CDR3. The D gene is left open where the match is weak.

d_call: .
v_call: TRBV19
cdr3_aa: ASSIASRGNQPQH

d_call: .
v_call: TRBV21-1
cdr3_aa: ASRTRAGGGNEQF

d_call: .
v_call: TRBV5-1
cdr3_aa: ASSLVPDPGKSPLH

d_call: TRBD1
v_call: TRBV19
cdr3_aa: ASSQQGEWANVLT

d_call: TRBD1
v_call: TRBV15
cdr3_aa: ATSRSISTGDEQY

d_call: TRBD1
v_call: TRBV3-1/TRBV3-2
cdr3_aa: ASSQPGQGTYEQY

d_call: .
v_call: TRBV2
cdr3_aa: ASIQGRNSPLH

d_call: .
v_call: TRBV5-8
cdr3_aa: ASSLYSEAF

d_call: .
v_call: TRBV7-9
cdr3_aa: ASSLGGAGNTIY

d_call: .
v_call: TRBV19
cdr3_aa: ASSQGTGELF

d_call: .
v_call: TRBV6-2/TRBV6-3
cdr3_aa: ASSYLLGGTYEQY

d_call: .
v_call: TRBV24-1
cdr3_aa: ATSDGRTGVEY

d_call: .
v_call: TRBV28
cdr3_aa: ASVSPGTYNSPLH

d_call: TRBD1
v_call: TRBV2
cdr3_aa: AASGQGRETQY

d_call: TRBD1
v_call: TRBV7-9
cdr3_aa: ASSETSTGSYEQY

d_call: .
v_call: TRBV11-2
cdr3_aa: ASSLEPNSDTQY

d_call: TRBD1
v_call: TRBV6-5
cdr3_aa: ASSYSERGQGSPLH

d_call: .
v_call: TRBV4-2
cdr3_aa: ASSHRSMNTEAF

d_call: TRBD2
v_call: TRBV5-6
cdr3_aa: ASSFYERGHYNEQF

d_call: TRBD2
v_call: TRBV3-1/TRBV3-2
cdr3_aa: ASSQWTSVGTDTQY

d_call: TRBD1
v_call: TRBV6-2/TRBV6-3
cdr3_aa: ASSYSTGVVYGYT

d_call: .
v_call: TRBV9
cdr3_aa: ASSVVGSGNTIY

d_call: .
v_call: TRBV7-2
cdr3_aa: ASRPTVGGSYEQY

d_call: .
v_call: TRBV6-2/TRBV6-3
cdr3_aa: ASSSGFAGLALGTEAF

d_call: .
v_call: TRBV5-1
cdr3_aa: ASSSTGGVNIQY

d_call: TRBD1
v_call: TRBV6-4
cdr3_aa: AFPGQGVSPYNSPLH

d_call: TRBD1
v_call: TRBV3-1/TRBV3-2
cdr3_aa: ASSLGTGNTEAF

d_call: TRBD2
v_call: TRBV11-2
cdr3_aa: ASSLDPLAVQETQY

d_call: TRBD2
v_call: TRBV19
cdr3_aa: ASRRGGTSGVYEQF

d_call: TRBD1
v_call: TRBV7-2
cdr3_aa: ASSLKSIRDRVNTGELF

d_call: .
v_call: TRBV21-1
cdr3_aa: ASSKAAGTSSYNEQF

d_call: .
v_call: TRBV7-9
cdr3_aa: ASSLIRVGGEKLF

d_call: TRBD2
v_call: TRBV6-1
cdr3_aa: ASSEDVGLAGGRETQY

d_call: TRBD2
v_call: TRBV5-4
cdr3_aa: ASSSLAGGWNNEQF

d_call: .
v_call: TRBV6-2/TRBV6-3
cdr3_aa: ASSYTSDTQY

d_call: TRBD1
v_call: TRBV6-6
cdr3_aa: ASSYLQGAGYT

d_call: .
v_call: TRBV18
cdr3_aa: ASSPPRENYGYT

d_call: TRBD1
v_call: TRBV7-2
cdr3_aa: ASSGGQGAREQY

d_call: TRBD1
v_call: TRBV19
cdr3_aa: ATTGGDDSPLH

d_call: TRBD1
v_call: TRBV5-1
cdr3_aa: ASSLAETGSSSEQY

d_call: TRBD1
v_call: TRBV9
cdr3_aa: ASSPRDSNYGYT

d_call: TRBD2
v_call: TRBV28
cdr3_aa: ASSPSGGASVTDTQY

d_call: TRBD1
v_call: TRBV3-1/TRBV3-2
cdr3_aa: ASSQGEGADTEAF

d_call: TRBD1
v_call: TRBV4-1
cdr3_aa: ASSQEGDRVNQPQH

d_call: .
v_call: TRBV5-5
cdr3_aa: ASSNKGSPNQPQH

d_call: TRBD2
v_call: TRBV5-4
cdr3_aa: ASSSALAEGTDTQY

d_call: TRBD2
v_call: TRBV7-3
cdr3_aa: ASSPGTSGDNEQF

d_call: TRBD1
v_call: TRBV3-1/TRBV3-2
cdr3_aa: ASSQGPTGTSGNTIY

d_call: TRBD2
v_call: TRBV30
cdr3_aa: AWRWLAGRETQY

d_call: TRBD1
v_call: TRBV15
cdr3_aa: ATSPRQGRIFGYT

d_call: TRBD1
v_call: TRBV19
cdr3_aa: ASSIPPRGHDEQY

d_call: .
v_call: TRBV6-5
cdr3_aa: ASSPPGGAGGAF

d_call: .
v_call: TRBV21-1
cdr3_aa: ASSQGWGYNQPQH

d_call: .
v_call: TRBV7-2
cdr3_aa: ASSLALSGGANYYEQY

d_call: .
v_call: TRBV4-3
cdr3_aa: ASSRDVAGELF

d_call: .
v_call: TRBV12-5
cdr3_aa: ASGLVLGRPTGELF

d_call: .
v_call: TRBV5-1
cdr3_aa: ASSLGQPTDTQY

d_call: .
v_call: TRBV5-6
cdr3_aa: ASSFWGRIQETQY